This TCR beta chain was recovered during a study of cytomegalovirus exposure and HLA in healthy donors. Note on this clone: Its antigen is unknown.

At sampling all donors were nominally healthy, likely with unrecorded immune exposures. The CDR3 has 17 residues. Germline trimming cut 2 bases from V and 7 bases from J; bases unmatched to any gene: 9. Germline CDR1 reads SGHTA; CDR2 reads FQGNSA. Notes on the study in general: In a later analysis, the majority of CMV-associated beta chains seemingly showed HLA restriction. Reports indicate that TCR beta sequences accurately predicted the HLA-A and HLA-B alleles of most subjects. As immune exposure information, only CMV serostatus was available.

The PCR ran on 60 Vbeta and 13 Jbeta primers. Measured with immunoSEQ multiplex PCR; TCRdb has only the in-frame clones, and not every one. There are 130,000 or so clones in the sample; about 74% occur only once, and 6.6% lies in the top ten. Sequencing was done on a sample of PBMCs. The sequence was obtained from a man aged 40-50 years in good health and CMV-seropositive. The J gene is TRBJ2-7, the V gene TRBV7-2; 15 nucleotides align to TRBD2. CDR3 residues: CASSLHSGLAGGKEQYF. CDR3 bases: TGTGCCAGCAGCTTACATTCAGGACTAGCGGGGGGGAAAGAGCAGTACTTC.